The present T cell receptor beta chain was sequenced within a study of blood T cell repertoires in COVID-19. Study-wide background: Some COVID-19 samples were acute and others convalescent; all came from the United States, Italy and Spain. T cells, B-cell-depleted T cells, or PBMCs supplied cDNA or gDNA.

As originally analysed: Amplifying reference gene primers gave estimates of nucleated cell counts. TCRdb keeps only in-frame clones here, not all; method: immunoSEQ multiplex PCR. The V and J calls and clone size are taken from that table; D and trimming were inferred from the DNA. The data hold 100,000 or so clones, with about 89% observed a single time. The CDR3 sequence is 14 residues long. Germline V lookup: CDR1 KGHSH, CDR2 LQKENI. V was shortened by 3 bases and J by 4 bases, with 9 bases between the two germline ends. The specimen sequenced was peripheral blood. The origin of this receptor is a man aged 45-65 years with acute or convalescent COVID-19. The gene calls are TRBV18 and TRBJ2-2; a possible D gene is TRBD1 (6 bases). CDR3 nucleotide sequence: TGTGCCAGCTCACCTCAGGGGAGCACCGGGGAGCTGTTTTTT. Protein sequence: CASSPQGSTGELFF.